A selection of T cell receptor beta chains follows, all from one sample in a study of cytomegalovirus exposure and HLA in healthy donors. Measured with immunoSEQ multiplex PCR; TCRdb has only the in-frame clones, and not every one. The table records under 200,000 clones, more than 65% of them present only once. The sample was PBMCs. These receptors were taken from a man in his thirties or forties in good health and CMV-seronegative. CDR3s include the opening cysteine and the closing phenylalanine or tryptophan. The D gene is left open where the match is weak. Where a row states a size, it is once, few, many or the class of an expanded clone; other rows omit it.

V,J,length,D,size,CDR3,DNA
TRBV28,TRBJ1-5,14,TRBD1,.,CASRAGTGGMPQHF,TGTGCCAGCAGGGCCGGGACAGGGGGCATGCCCCAGCATTTT
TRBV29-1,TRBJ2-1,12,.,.,CGVTSWGDEQFF,TGCGGCGTTACATCCTGGGGGGATGAGCAGTTCTTC
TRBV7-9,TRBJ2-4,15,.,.,CASSQAPLAKNIQYF,TGTGCCAGCAGCCAAGCCCCGTTAGCCAAAAACATTCAGTACTTC
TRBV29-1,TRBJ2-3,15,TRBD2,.,CSGRDQRGITDTQYF,TGCAGCGGGCGAGACCAGCGGGGGATAACAGATACGCAGTATTTT
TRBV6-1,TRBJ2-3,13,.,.,CASSEVKDTTQYF,TGTGCCAGCAGTGAAGTAAAGGACACTACGCAGTATTTT
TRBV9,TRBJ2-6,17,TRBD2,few,CASSRAGGRSGANVLTF,TGTGCCAGCAGCAGGGCGGGAGGCCGCTCTGGGGCCAACGTCCTGACTTTC
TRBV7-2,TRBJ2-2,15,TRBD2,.,CASSVSGGAVGELFF,TGTGCCAGCAGCGTTAGCGGGGGGGCGGTCGGGGAGCTGTTTTTT
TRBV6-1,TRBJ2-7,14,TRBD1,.,CASSSGTGRSEQYF,TGTGCCAGCAGCTCCGGGACAGGACGCTCCGAGCAGTACTTC
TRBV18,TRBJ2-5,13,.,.,CASRGSSQETQYF,TGTGCCAGCCGGGGGAGTTCTCAAGAGACCCAGTACTTC
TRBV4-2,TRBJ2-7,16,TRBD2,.,CASSQGGWREGYEQYF,TGTGCCAGCAGCCAAGGGGGTTGGCGGGAGGGTTACGAGCAGTACTTC
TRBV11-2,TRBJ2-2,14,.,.,CASSPQGYTGELFF,TGTGCCAGCAGCCCACAGGGTTACACCGGGGAGCTGTTTTTT
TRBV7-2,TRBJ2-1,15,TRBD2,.,CASSPSRGGLSEQFF,TGTGCCAGCAGCCCCAGCCGGGGGGGCCTCTCTGAGCAGTTCTTC
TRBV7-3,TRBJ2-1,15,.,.,CASSPDRSSYNEQFF,TGTGCCAGCAGCCCTGACAGGAGCTCCTACAATGAGCAGTTCTTC
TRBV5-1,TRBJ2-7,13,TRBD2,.,CASSLAGIHEQYF,TGCGCCAGCAGCTTAGCGGGAATCCACGAGCAGTACTTC
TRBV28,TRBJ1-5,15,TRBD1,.,CAIRDRGQGNQPQHF,TGTGCCATCCGGGACAGGGGGCAAGGCAATCAGCCCCAGCATTTT
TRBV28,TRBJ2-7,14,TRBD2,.,CASSPGGSLYEQYF,TGTGCCAGCAGTCCCGGGGGGTCCCTCTACGAGCAGTACTTC
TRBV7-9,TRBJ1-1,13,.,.,CASSAQGNTEAFF,TGTGCCAGCAGCGCCCAGGGCAACACTGAAGCTTTCTTT
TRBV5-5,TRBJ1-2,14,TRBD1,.,CASSPGQGYYGYTF,TGTGCCAGCAGCCCTGGACAGGGCTACTATGGCTACACCTTC
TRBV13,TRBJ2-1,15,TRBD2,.,CASSAGLAASNEQFF,TGTGCCAGCAGCGCGGGACTAGCGGCGAGTAATGAGCAGTTCTTC
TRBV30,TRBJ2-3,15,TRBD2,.,CAWSSSGGAADTQYF,TGTGCCTGGAGTTCTAGCGGGGGGGCCGCAGATACGCAGTATTTT
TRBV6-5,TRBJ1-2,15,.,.,CASSSPRLGHYGYTF,TGTGCCAGCAGTTCCCCCAGATTGGGGCACTATGGCTACACCTTC
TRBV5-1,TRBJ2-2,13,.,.,CASMVGGTGELFF,TGCGCCAGCATGGTGGGGGGAACCGGGGAGCTGTTTTTT
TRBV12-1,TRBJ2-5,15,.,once,CASSDSGGPEETQYF,TGTGCCAGCAGCGATAGCGGGGGGCCTGAGGAGACCCAGTACTTC
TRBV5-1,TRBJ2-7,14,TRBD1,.,CASSLDRGDYEQYF,TGCGCCAGCAGCTTGGACAGGGGGGACTACGAGCAGTACTTC
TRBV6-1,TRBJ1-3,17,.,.,CASSEGPQGPTGNTIYF,TGTGCCAGCAGTGAAGGGCCACAGGGTCCCACTGGAAACACCATATATTTT
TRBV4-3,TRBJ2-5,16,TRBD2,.,CASSQGLAGAGETQYF,TGCGCCAGCAGCCAGGGACTAGCGGGGGCCGGGGAGACCCAGTACTTC
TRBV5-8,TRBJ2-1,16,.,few,CASSLRGGFSYNEQFF,TGTGCCAGCAGCTTGAGAGGGGGATTCTCCTACAATGAGCAGTTCTTC
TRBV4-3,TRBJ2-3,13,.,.,CASSGGLTDTQYF,TGCGCCAGCTCAGGGGGACTCACAGATACGCAGTATTTT
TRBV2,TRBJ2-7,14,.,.,CASSGGDGAYEQYF,TGTGCCAGCAGTGGGGGGGACGGAGCGTACGAGCAGTACTTC
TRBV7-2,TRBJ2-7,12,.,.,CASSPTRPEQYF,TGTGCCAGCAGCCCTACTAGGCCCGAGCAGTACTTC
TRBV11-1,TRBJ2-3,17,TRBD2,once,CASSFVGGLRGADTQYF,TGTGCCAGCAGCTTTGTTGGGGGACTCCGGGGGGCAGATACGCAGTATTTT
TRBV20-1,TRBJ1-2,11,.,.,CSYGSQSGYTF,TGCAGTTATGGGAGCCAGAGTGGCTACACCTTC
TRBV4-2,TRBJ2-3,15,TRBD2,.,CASSQLAGERDTQYF,TGTGCCAGCAGCCAACTAGCGGGAGAGAGAGATACGCAGTATTTT
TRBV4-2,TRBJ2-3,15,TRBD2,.,CASSQGLASTDTQYF,TGTGCCAGCAGCCAGGGACTAGCTAGCACAGATACGCAGTATTTT
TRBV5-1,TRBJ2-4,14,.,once,CASRALGQNSLQYF,TGCGCCAGCAGGGCCCTAGGACAGAATTCTCTTCAGTACTTC
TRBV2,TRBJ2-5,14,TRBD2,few,CASKGGLAGETQYF,TGTGCCAGCAAGGGAGGACTAGCGGGAGAGACCCAGTACTTC
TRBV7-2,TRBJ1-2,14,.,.,CASSTRTDSLGYTF,TGTGCCAGCAGCACTCGGACAGACTCCCTTGGCTACACCTTC
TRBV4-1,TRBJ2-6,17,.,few,CASSQFSTPSGANVLTF,TGCGCCAGCAGCCAGTTTTCGACTCCTTCTGGGGCCAACGTCCTGACTTTC
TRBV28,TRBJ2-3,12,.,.,CASRQSTDTQYF,TGTGCCAGCAGACAGAGCACAGATACGCAGTATTTT
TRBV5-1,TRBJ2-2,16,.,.,CASRSSVSSSAGELFF,TGCGCCAGCAGATCTTCGGTTTCCTCGTCGGCCGGGGAGCTGTTTTTT
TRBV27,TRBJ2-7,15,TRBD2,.,CASSFSGARSYEQYF,TGTGCCAGCAGTTTCAGCGGGGCCCGCTCCTACGAGCAGTACTTC
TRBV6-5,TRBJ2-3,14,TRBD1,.,CASSSDRGTDTQYF,TGTGCCAGCAGTTCGGACAGGGGTACAGATACGCAGTATTTT
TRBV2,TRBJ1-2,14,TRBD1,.,CASSFSGQGFGYTF,TGTGCCAGCAGTTTCTCGGGACAGGGGTTTGGCTACACCTTC
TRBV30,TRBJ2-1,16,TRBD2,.,CAWSRGLADYYNEQFF,TGTGCCTGGAGTCGCGGACTAGCGGACTACTACAATGAGCAGTTCTTC
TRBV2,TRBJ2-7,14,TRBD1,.,CASSPRDSAYEQYF,TGTGCCAGCAGCCCCAGGGACAGCGCCTACGAGCAGTACTTC
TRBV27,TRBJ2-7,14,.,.,CASRGWDSSYEQYF,TGTGCCAGCCGGGGGTGGGACAGTTCTTACGAGCAGTACTTC
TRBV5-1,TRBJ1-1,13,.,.,CASSWAIQTEAFF,TGCGCCAGCAGCTGGGCAATACAAACTGAAGCTTTCTTT
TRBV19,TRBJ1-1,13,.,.,CASSIVGGTEAFF,TGTGCCAGTAGTATTGTGGGCGGGACTGAAGCTTTCTTT
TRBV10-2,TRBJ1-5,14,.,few,CASSEQGLNQPQHF,TGCGCCAGCAGTGAGCAGGGATTAAATCAGCCCCAGCATTTT
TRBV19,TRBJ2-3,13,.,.,CASSQDSSDTQYF,TGTGCCAGTAGCCAGGACTCGTCAGATACGCAGTATTTT
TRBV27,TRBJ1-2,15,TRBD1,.,CASSSGTGNNYGYTF,TGTGCCAGCAGTTCAGGGACAGGGAATAACTATGGCTACACCTTC
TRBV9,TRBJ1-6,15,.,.,CASKPGLSYNSPLHF,TGTGCCAGCAAGCCAGGTCTGTCCTATAATTCACCCCTCCACTTT
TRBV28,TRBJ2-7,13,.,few,CASSAVSGYEQYF,TGTGCCAGCAGCGCGGTTAGCGGTTACGAGCAGTACTTC
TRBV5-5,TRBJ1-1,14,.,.,CASSLPGGYTEAFF,TGTGCCAGCAGCCTTCCCGGAGGGTACACTGAAGCTTTCTTT
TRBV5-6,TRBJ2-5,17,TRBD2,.,CASSFRTASGGVETQYF,TGTGCCAGCAGCTTTCGGACGGCTAGCGGGGGGGTGGAGACCCAGTACTTC
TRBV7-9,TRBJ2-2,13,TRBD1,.,CSWTTGDTGELFF,TGTTCCTGGACGACAGGGGACACCGGGGAGCTGTTTTTT
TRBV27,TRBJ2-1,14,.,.,CASSENQGYNEQFF,TGTGCCAGCAGCGAGAATCAGGGATACAATGAGCAGTTCTTC
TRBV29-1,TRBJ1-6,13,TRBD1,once,CSVATGNNSPLHF,TGCAGCGTCGCGACAGGGAATAATTCACCCCTCCACTTT